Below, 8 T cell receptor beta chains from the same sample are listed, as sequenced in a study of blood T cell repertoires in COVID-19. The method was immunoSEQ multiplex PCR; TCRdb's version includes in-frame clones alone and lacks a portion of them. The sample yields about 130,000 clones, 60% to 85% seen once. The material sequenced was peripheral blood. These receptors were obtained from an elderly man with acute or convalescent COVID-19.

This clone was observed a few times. CDR3 in amino acids: CASSQVPVGNQPQHF. In DNA form, the CDR3 reads TGTGCCAGTAGTCAGGTCCCGGTGGGCAATCAGCCCCAGCATTTT. The genes are TRBV19 and TRBJ1-5; D remains unclear. Germline V gene data show CDR1 as LNHDA and CDR2 as SQIVND (reference sequence). The ends were cut back, 5 bases at V and 2 bases at J, with 13 bases in the middle. There are 15 residues in the CDR3.

The CDR3 protein is CATSDSGITDTQYF. DNA of the CDR3: TGTGCCACCAGTGATTCAGGAATCACAGATACGCAGTATTTT. The chain combines TRBV24-1 with TRBJ2-3; D unclear. The CDR3 is 14 amino acids. V lost 2 bases to trimming and J lost 2 bases, with 7 bases between them. Germline CDR1 is KGHDR and CDR2 is SFDVKD.

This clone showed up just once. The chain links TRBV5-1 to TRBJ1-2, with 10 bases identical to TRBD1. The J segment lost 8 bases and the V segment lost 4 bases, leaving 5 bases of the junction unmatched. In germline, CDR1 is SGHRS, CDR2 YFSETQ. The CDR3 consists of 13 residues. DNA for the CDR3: TGCGCCAGCAGCATCGGGACAGGGGAAGGCTACACCTTC. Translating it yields CASSIGTGEGYTF.

For the CDR3, the DNA is TGCAGCGTGGAGGTAACGGAAAAGGGGAACACCGGGGAGCTGTTTTTT. Residues: CSVEVTEKGNTGELFF. The V call is TRBV29-1, the J call TRBJ2-2, with D tentatively TRBD2 (5 bases). The CDR3 runs 16 residues. V dropped 6 bases and J dropped 1 base, with 18 bases sitting between them. CDR1 and CDR2 from the germline V gene are SQVTM and ANQGSEA.

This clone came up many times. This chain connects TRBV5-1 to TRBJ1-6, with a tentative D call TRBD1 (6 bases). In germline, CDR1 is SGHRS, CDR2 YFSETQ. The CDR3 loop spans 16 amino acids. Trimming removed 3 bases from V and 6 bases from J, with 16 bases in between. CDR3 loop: CASSSSWGQLNSPLHF. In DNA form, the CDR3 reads TGCGCCAGCAGCTCGTCGTGGGGACAACTTAATTCACCCCTCCACTTT.

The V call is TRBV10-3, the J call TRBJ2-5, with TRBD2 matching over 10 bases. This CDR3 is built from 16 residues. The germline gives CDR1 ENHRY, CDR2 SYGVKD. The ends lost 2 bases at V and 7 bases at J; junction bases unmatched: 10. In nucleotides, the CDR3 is TGTGCCATCAGTGAGCTTACCGGGACTAGCGTCGGGACCCAGTACTTC. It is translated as CAISELTGTSVGTQYF.

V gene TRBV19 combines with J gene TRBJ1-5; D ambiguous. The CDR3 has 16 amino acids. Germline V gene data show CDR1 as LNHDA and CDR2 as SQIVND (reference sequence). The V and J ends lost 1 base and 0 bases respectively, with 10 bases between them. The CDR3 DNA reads TGTGCCAGTAGTATAGTCCAGGCTTATAGCAATCAGCCCCAGCATTTT. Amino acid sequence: CASSIVQAYSNQPQHF.

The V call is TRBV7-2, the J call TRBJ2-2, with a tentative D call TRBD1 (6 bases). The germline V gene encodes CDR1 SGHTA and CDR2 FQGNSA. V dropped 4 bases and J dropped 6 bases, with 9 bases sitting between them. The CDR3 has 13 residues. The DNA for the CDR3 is TGTGCCAGCAGCTCCCGACAGGCCGGGGAGCTGTTTTTT. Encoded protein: CASSSRQAGELFF.